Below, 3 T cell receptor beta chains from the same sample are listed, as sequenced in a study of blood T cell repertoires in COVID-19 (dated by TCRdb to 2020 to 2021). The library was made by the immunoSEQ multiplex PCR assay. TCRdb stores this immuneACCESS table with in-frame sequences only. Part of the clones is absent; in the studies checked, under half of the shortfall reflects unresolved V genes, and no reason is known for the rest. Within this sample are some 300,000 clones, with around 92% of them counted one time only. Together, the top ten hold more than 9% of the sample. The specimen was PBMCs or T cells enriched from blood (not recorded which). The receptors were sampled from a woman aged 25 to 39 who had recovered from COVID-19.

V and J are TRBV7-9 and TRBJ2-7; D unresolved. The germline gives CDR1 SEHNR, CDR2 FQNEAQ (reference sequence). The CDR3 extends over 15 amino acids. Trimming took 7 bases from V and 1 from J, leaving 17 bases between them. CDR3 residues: CASTTTTHTSYEQYF. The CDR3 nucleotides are TGTGCCAGCACTACCACAACACATACATCCTACGAGCAGTACTTC.

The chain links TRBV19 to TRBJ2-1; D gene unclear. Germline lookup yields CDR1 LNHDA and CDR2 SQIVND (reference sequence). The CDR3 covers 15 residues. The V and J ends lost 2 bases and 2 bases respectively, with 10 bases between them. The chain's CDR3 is CASSISDGAYNEQFF. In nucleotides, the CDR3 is TGTGCCAGTAGTATATCCGACGGAGCCTACAATGAGCAGTTCTTC. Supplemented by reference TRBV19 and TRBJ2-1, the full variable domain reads DGGITQSPKYLFRKEGQNVTLSCEQNLNHDAMYWYRQDPGQGLRLIYYSQIVNDFQKGDIAEGYSVSREKKESFPLTVTSAQKNPTAFYLCASSISDGAYNEQFFGPGTRLTVL.

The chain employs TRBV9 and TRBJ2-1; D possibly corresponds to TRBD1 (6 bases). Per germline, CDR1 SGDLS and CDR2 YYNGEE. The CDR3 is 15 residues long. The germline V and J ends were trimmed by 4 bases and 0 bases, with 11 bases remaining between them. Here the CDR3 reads CASSLGTSSYNEQFF. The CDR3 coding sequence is TGTGCCAGCAGCCTGGGGACAAGCTCCTACAATGAGCAGTTCTTC. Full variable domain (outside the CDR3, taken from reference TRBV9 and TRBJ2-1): DSGVTQTPKHLITATGQRVTLRCSPRSGDLSVYWYQQSLDQGLQFLIQYYNGEERAKGNILERFSAQQFPDLHSELNLSSLELGDSALYFCASSLGTSSYNEQFFGPGTRLTVL.